The T cell receptor (beta chain) described here comes from a study of T cells in localized non-small cell lung cancer. In the case of this clone: Its specificity is not known.

Findings and caveats of the study: A median of about 50 clones ranked among the top 100 in tumor appeared in adjacent lung.

The V gene lost 0 bases and the J gene lost 2 bases, with 9 bases spanning the gap. The V gene's germline CDR1 is SGHVS and CDR2 FNYEAQ. The CDR3 totals 15 residues. Repertoires were generated with immunoSEQ multiplex PCR, while TCRdb's copy carries only in-frame clones and drops some. This sample yields 50,000 to 55,000 clones, of which around nine tenths are seen a single time; roughly 16% belongs to the top ten. This specimen consisted of PBMCs, obtained before any cancer treatment. The chain uses TRBV7-6 and TRBJ2-3; no firm D call. This TCR was sampled from a female donor with stage II lung adenocarcinoma. Here the CDR3 DNA reads TGTGCCAGCAGCTTAGCTGGATACAACACAGATACGCAGTATTTT. Its protein product is CASSLAGYNTDTQYF.